The T cell receptor beta chain described here comes from a study of T cells in Graves' hyperthyroidism and ophthalmopathy. The TCR beta CDR3 regions underwent amplification using RNA transcripts as the source. In the first-round RT-PCR of the TCR CDR3, the HTBI primer set was used. Each CDR3 protein is one row after TCRdb ran MiXCR on the multiplex PCR reads. This table has around 580,000 distinct CDR3 sequences, about a sixth appearing once. Study-level results: Expanded thyroid clonotypes (above 0.001) were mostly also found in blood.

This CDR3 is 18 amino acids long. Trimming removed 2 bases from V and 2 bases from J; junction bases left unmatched: 11. The germline V gene encodes CDR1 LGHNT and CDR2 FRNRAP. A word on this clonotype: The target antigen is unknown. This could be a read error, since a much larger clone is one nucleotide away.

The gene calls are TRBV12-5 and TRBJ2-3, with TRBD2 matching over 9 bases. The receptor was isolated from a woman aged 18-29 years with Graves' hyperthyroidism. The specimen sequenced was blood. Written as DNA, the CDR3 is TGTGCTAGTGGTTTGCGGGCTAGCGGGGAATCTATCACAGATACGCAGTATTTT. Translated: CASGLRASGESITDTQYF.